Listed below are T cell receptor beta chains from one sample, sequenced in a study of blood T cell repertoires in COVID-19. Only in-frame clones appear in the TCRdb table, and some are missing; sequencing was by immunoSEQ multiplex PCR. The table shows roughly 140,000 clones, with 87% occurring only once. The sequenced sample consisted of PBMCs or T cells enriched from blood (not recorded which). The receptor set was obtained from a man in his 60s who had recovered from COVID-19. Each CDR3 is given with its conserved first and last residue. Each record gives: J gene, D gene, clone size, V gene, CDR3 protein, CDR3 DNA. The D gene is left open where the match is weak. Size is stated for part of the rows, as once, few or many counts, or as a class when the clone is expanded.

j_gene: TRBJ2-7
d_gene: TRBD1
abundance: -
v_gene: TRBV6-5
CDR3aa: CASSWDSYEQYF
CDR3nt: TGTGCCAGCAGTTGGGACAGTTACGAGCAGTACTTC

j_gene: TRBJ1-1
d_gene: -
abundance: -
v_gene: TRBV4-1
CDR3aa: CASSQESRAEAFF
CDR3nt: TGCGCCAGCAGCCAAGAATCGCGGGCTGAAGCTTTCTTT

j_gene: TRBJ2-1
d_gene: -
abundance: -
v_gene: TRBV9
CDR3aa: CASSVDGGTTYNEQFF
CDR3nt: TGTGCCAGCAGCGTAGACGGCGGGACCACCTACAATGAGCAGTTCTTC

j_gene: TRBJ1-5
d_gene: -
abundance: -
v_gene: TRBV19
CDR3aa: CASGGQPQHF
CDR3nt: TGTGCCAGCGGGGGTCAGCCCCAGCATTTT

j_gene: TRBJ1-4
d_gene: TRBD1
abundance: -
v_gene: TRBV5-4
CDR3aa: CASSRTGVEKLFF
CDR3nt: TGTGCCAGCAGCCGGACAGGGGTTGAAAAACTGTTTTTT

j_gene: TRBJ2-1
d_gene: -
abundance: -
v_gene: TRBV6-6
CDR3aa: CASRTRGDEQFF
CDR3nt: TGTGCCAGCAGGACCCGCGGGGATGAGCAGTTCTTC

j_gene: TRBJ1-2
d_gene: -
abundance: -
v_gene: TRBV11-2
CDR3aa: CASSWGDRYNYGYTF
CDR3nt: TGTGCCAGCAGCTGGGGGGACCGCTATAACTATGGCTACACCTTC

j_gene: TRBJ1-2
d_gene: TRBD1
abundance: -
v_gene: TRBV2
CDR3aa: CASAQGAGYGYTF
CDR3nt: TGTGCCAGCGCACAGGGGGCCGGCTATGGCTACACCTTC

j_gene: TRBJ2-1
d_gene: TRBD2
abundance: -
v_gene: TRBV30
CDR3aa: CAWSLGLAFNEQFF
CDR3nt: TGTGCCTGGAGTCTTGGACTAGCCTTCAATGAGCAGTTCTTC

j_gene: TRBJ1-3
d_gene: -
abundance: once
v_gene: TRBV12-3/TRBV12-4
CDR3aa: CASSLRGNTIYF
CDR3nt: TGTGCCAGCAGTTTGCGAGGAAACACCATATATTTT

j_gene: TRBJ2-7
d_gene: TRBD1
abundance: -
v_gene: TRBV6-5
CDR3aa: CASRKTGRYEQYF
CDR3nt: TGTGCCAGCAGGAAGACAGGGCGTTACGAGCAGTACTTC

j_gene: TRBJ1-2
d_gene: TRBD1
abundance: -
v_gene: TRBV19
CDR3aa: CATHRDRASGYTF
CDR3nt: TGTGCCACACACCGGGACAGGGCTAGCGGCTACACCTTC

j_gene: TRBJ1-1
d_gene: -
abundance: -
v_gene: TRBV2
CDR3aa: CASSEAVNTEAFF
CDR3nt: TGTGCCAGCAGTGAGGCCGTGAACACTGAAGCTTTCTTT

j_gene: TRBJ2-1
d_gene: -
abundance: -
v_gene: TRBV5-1
CDR3aa: CASSLGLGGGANEQFF
CDR3nt: TGCGCCAGCAGCTTGGGACTGGGGGGAGGTGCTAATGAGCAGTTCTTC

j_gene: TRBJ2-7
d_gene: -
abundance: few
v_gene: TRBV28
CDR3aa: CASRLADYEQYF
CDR3nt: TGTGCCAGCAGACTAGCAGATTACGAGCAGTACTTC